These 14 T cell receptor beta chains were sequenced from one sample in a study of blood T cells in healthy people across ages. Next came a second PCR, run for about 7 to 12 cycles, which used a sample-barcoded 5' primer along with a J-beta primer mix. In TCRdb, the 5' RACE reads were re-called with MiXCR into one record per CDR3 protein. This table holds approximately 690,000 distinct CDR3 sequences, 40% to 45% found once. The sequencing sample was made of blood. The receptors come from a man at least 80 years old in good health.

This chain's CDR3 is CASTKDRVKSTDTQYF. The CDR3 DNA follows: TGTGCCAGCACCAAAGACAGGGTGAAAAGCACAGATACGCAGTATTTT. The J gene is TRBJ2-3, the V gene TRBV5-8; 7 bases agree with TRBD1. Germline V gene data show CDR1 as SGHTS and CDR2 as YDEGEE. V lost 6 bases, J lost 0 bases, and 10 bases stayed unmatched. The CDR3 loop spans 16 amino acids.

With regard to this clonotype: A read error may explain this, as a much larger clone is one base away. The chain recombines TRBV11-2 with TRBJ2-2; perhaps TRBD1 as D (6 bases). The germline gives CDR1 SGHAT, CDR2 FQNNGV. CDR3 size: 14 residues. CDR3 sequence: CASNLSTGPGELFF. The CDR3 nucleotides read TGTGCCAGCAACTTAAGCACAGGGCCAGGGGAGCTGTTTTTT.

V and J are TRBV5-1 and TRBJ1-5; TRBD1 is a possible D gene (5 bases). Germline V gene sequence: CDR1 SGHRS, CDR2 YFSETQ. This CDR3 contains 13 residues. With 1 base removed from V and 6 bases from J, the gap between germline ends came to 8 bases. DNA for the CDR3: TGCGCCAGCAGCTTGTGGGGGAGTCAGCCCCAGCATTTT. Protein: CASSLWGSQPQHF. Supplemented by reference TRBV5-1 and TRBJ1-5, the full variable domain reads KAGVTQTPRYLIKTRGQQVTLSCSPISGHRSVSWYQQTPGQGLQFLFEYFSETQRNKGNFPGRFSGRQFSNSRSEMNVSTLELGDSALYLCASSLWGSQPQHFGDGTRLSIL.

In the case of this clonotype: A much larger clone sits a single nucleotide away, making a read error possible. V and J are TRBV20-1 and TRBJ2-7; a possible D gene is TRBD2 (7 bases). Germline CDR1 reads DFQATT; CDR2 reads SNEGSKA (reference sequence). The CDR3 extends over 11 amino acids. DNA of the CDR3: TGCAATGCTAGGAGGGGGGGCGAGCAGTACTTC. Residues: CNARRGGEQYF.

CDR3 in amino acids: CASRNSRQGSTGELFF. The CDR3 DNA is TGTGCCAGCAGGAACAGCCGACAGGGTAGCACCGGGGAGCTGTTTTTT. V usage is TRBV6-6 and J usage is TRBJ2-2; TRBD1 matches at 7 bases. Germline CDR1 is MNHNY and CDR2 is SVGAGI (reference sequence). The J segment lost 4 bases and the V segment lost 6 bases, leaving 11 bases of the junction unmatched. This CDR3 has 16 amino acids.

In its sample, this clonotype was seen a few times. The rearrangement joins TRBV5-1 to TRBJ2-1, with D uncertain. The V end was cut by 0 bases, the J end by 0 bases, with 10 bases between. The CDR3 length is 16 residues. Germline V gene data show CDR1 as SGHRS and CDR2 as YFSETQ. CDR3 in amino acids: CASSLVSASSYNEQFF. CDR3 coding DNA: TGCGCCAGCAGCTTGGTGAGCGCAAGCTCCTACAATGAGCAGTTCTTC.

The chain combines TRBV5-1 with TRBJ1-2; no clear D. The V end lost 1 base, the J end lost 9 bases, and 19 bases lay between the germline ends. From germline, CDR1 is SGHRS and CDR2 YFSETQ. The CDR3 runs to 15 residues. This CDR3 is CASSLLLSGVQSYTF. The CDR3 DNA reads TGCGCCAGCAGCTTGCTTTTATCGGGAGTGCAGAGCTACACCTTC. Filled out from reference TRBV5-1 and TRBJ1-2, the complete variable domain reads KAGVTQTPRYLIKTRGQQVTLSCSPISGHRSVSWYQQTPGQGLQFLFEYFSETQRNKGNFPGRFSGRQFSNSRSEMNVSTLELGDSALYLCASSLLLSGVQSYTFGSGTRLTVV.

The chain carries TRBV27 and TRBJ2-1, with 9 bases identical to TRBD2. From germline, CDR1 is MNHEY and CDR2 SMNVEV (reference sequence). The CDR3 sequence is 15 residues long. J gave up 2 bases and V 6 bases, and 5 bases lay outside the gene matches. The CDR3 protein is CASRAAGGTYNEQFF. The CDR3 DNA is TGTGCCAGCAGAGCAGCGGGAGGTACCTACAATGAGCAGTTCTTC.

This clonotype was observed many times. This rearrangement joins TRBV20-1 to TRBJ2-6; tentative D call: TRBD1 (6 bases). V was cut by 3 bases and J by 0 bases, with 12 bases left in between. The CDR3 runs to 16 residues. Germline CDR1 reads DFQATT; CDR2 reads SNEGSKA (reference sequence). This CDR3 is CSASQDSDSGANVLTF. The DNA of the CDR3 is TGCAGTGCTAGCCAGGACAGCGACTCTGGGGCCAACGTCCTGACTTTC.

This clonotype was detected only a few times. The genes are TRBV4-1 and TRBJ2-1; TRBD1 is a possible D gene (5 bases). Trimming removed 6 bases at V and 8 bases at J, with 17 bases between. CDR1 MGHRA and CDR2 YSYEKL come from the germline V gene. CDR3 length: 14 residues. CDR3 residues: CASRLDPRVDEQFF. The CDR3 DNA follows: TGCGCCAGCAGGCTCGACCCCAGGGTGGATGAGCAGTTCTTC.

This rearrangement joins TRBV30 to TRBJ2-7; TRBD1 agrees at 10 bases. Gene TRBJ2-5 matches the end of the DNA better, so the J call may be wrong. The germline CDR1 and CDR2 sequences are GTSNPN and SVGIG (reference sequence). This CDR3 has 14 amino acids. CDR3 DNA sequence: TGTGCCTGGAGTGTGACAGGGGGCAGGGAGACCCAGTACTTC. Protein sequence: CAWSVTGGRETQYF.

This clonotype turned up a few times. The chain joins TRBV12-3 or TRBV12-4 to TRBJ2-7; 9 bases are shared with TRBD2. Trimming removed 4 bases from V and 5 bases from J; junction bases left unmatched: 12. The CDR3 extends over 16 amino acids. The CDR3 sequence: CASSSSGKNYLHEQYF. The CDR3 DNA is TGTGCCAGCAGTTCTAGCGGGAAGAACTATCTCCACGAGCAGTACTTC.

This clonotype was observed a handful of times. This rearrangement joins TRBV7-2 to TRBJ2-3, with a weak D call TRBD2 (7 bases). The ends were cut back, 2 bases at V and 5 bases at J, with 14 bases in the middle. Per the germline V gene, CDR1 is SGHTA and CDR2 is FQGNSA. This CDR3 comprises 15 residues. CDR3 amino acids: CASSLRGGGLDTQYF. Here the CDR3 DNA reads TGTGCCAGCAGCTTAAGGGGAGGGGGTTTAGATACGCAGTATTTT.

The rearrangement uses TRBV29-1 and TRBJ2-1; either TRBD1 or TRBD2 may supply D (7 bases each). V lost 7 bases and J 3 bases, leaving 31 bases between the germline ends. Germline CDR1 is SQVTM and CDR2 is ANQGSEA. This CDR3 has 19 residues. The chain's CDR3 is CSEIEWDRRGTNNYNEQFF. CDR3 nucleotides: TGCAGCGAAATCGAATGGGACAGAAGAGGGACTAACAACTACAATGAGCAGTTCTTC.